One sample yielded the 18 T cell receptor beta chains listed below, sequenced in a study of control samples from healthy donors and cancer patients. Assay: immunoSEQ multiplex PCR; the TCRdb copy retains only in-frame clones and omits some. The sample shows about 80,000 clones, roughly 86% of them seen only once. Sequenced: blood. The receptors come from a man aged 50-59 years in good health.

The V and J genes are TRBV9 and TRBJ2-1, with D hard to call. CDR1 and CDR2 (germline): SGDLS, YYNGEE. The CDR3 contains 12 residues. Trimming stripped 4 bases from V and 3 bases from J, with 5 bases between. The DNA of the CDR3 is TGTGCCAGCAGCCTTTTCTACAATGAGCAGTTCTTC. Its translation: CASSLFYNEQFF.

This chain joins TRBV19 and TRBJ2-1; 8 bases line up with TRBD2. The CDR3 runs to 15 residues. CDR1 and CDR2 (germline): LNHDA, SQIVND (reference sequence). Trimming at V came to 6 bases and at J to 1 base, leaving 5 bases not matched to a gene. CDR3 coding DNA: TGTGCCAGTAGAGACGAGCGGGGGTCCTACAATGAGCAGTTCTTC. It specifies CASRDERGSYNEQFF.

This clone was counted a single time. The V gene is TRBV6-2 or TRBV6-3, the J gene TRBJ2-3, with no clear D. Germline-derived CDR1 and CDR2 are MNHEY and SVGEGT. V lost 4 bases to trimming and J lost 1 base, with 9 bases between them. The CDR3 totals 14 residues. The CDR3 DNA sequence: TGTGCCAGCAGTTCTCCCATTCGCACAGATACGCAGTATTTT. This gives the protein CASSSPIRTDTQYF.

This clone has a handful of counts. This chain joins TRBV5-6 and TRBJ2-1, with D maybe TRBD1 (6 bases). Trimming stripped 4 bases from V and 3 bases from J, with 14 bases between. The CDR3 extends over 15 amino acids. The germline CDR1 and CDR2 sequences are SGHDT and YYEEEE. Here the CDR3 reads CASSLQGWDYNEQFF. CDR3 nucleotide sequence: TGTGCCAGCAGCCTCCAGGGGTGGGACTACAATGAGCAGTTCTTC.

The chain uses TRBV30 and TRBJ2-5, with a possible D match to TRBD1 (6 bases). Germline-derived CDR1 and CDR2 are GTSNPN and SVGIG (reference sequence). The CDR3 is made up of 12 amino acids. V gave up 5 bases and J gave up 0 bases, with 7 bases separating them. The CDR3 nucleotides are TGTGCCTGGCAGGGGTACCAAGAGACCCAGTACTTC. Translating it yields CAWQGYQETQYF. Full variable domain (outside the CDR3, taken from reference TRBV30 and TRBJ2-5): SQTIHQWPATLVQPVGSPLSLECTVEGTSNPNLYWYRQAAGRGLQLLFYSVGIGQISSEVPQNLSASRPQDRQFILSSKKLLLSDSGFYLCAWQGYQETQYFGPGTRLLVL.

This rearrangement joins TRBV7-9 to TRBJ2-7, with a weak D call TRBD1 (6 bases). The CDR3 has 16 amino acids. The V end lost 2 bases, the J end lost 1 base, and 15 bases lay between the germline ends. Germline V gene lookup returns CDR1 SEHNR and CDR2 FQNEAQ (reference sequence). The CDR3 DNA follows: TGTGCCAGCAGCTTAAAGGAAGGGGGAGAGTCCTACGAGCAGTACTTC. Its protein is CASSLKEGGESYEQYF.

This clone was observed a single time. The genes are TRBV7-9 and TRBJ2-1, with D possibly matching TRBD2 (6 bases). CDR3 length: 14 residues. Germline CDR1 and CDR2: SEHNR and FQNEAQ (reference sequence). Trimming stripped 7 bases from V and 5 bases from J, with 15 bases between. CDR3 nucleotide sequence: TGTGCCAGCATACCCCGGGGGTCTCACAATGAGCAGTTCTTC. This codes for CASIPRGSHNEQFF.

This rearrangement joins TRBV11-2 to TRBJ2-3; 10 bases line up with TRBD2. The CDR3 loop spans 16 amino acids. Germline CDR1 is SGHAT and CDR2 is FQNNGV. The V gene end was trimmed by 2 bases and the J gene end by 1 base; junction bases not matched to a gene: 3. Here the CDR3 reads CASSLKAGGRTDTQYF. In nucleotides, the CDR3 is TGTGCCAGCAGCTTAAAAGCGGGGGGGCGCACAGATACGCAGTATTTT.

This clone occurred once. This sequence joins TRBV9 and TRBJ1-2, with 8 bases aligning to TRBD1. V trimming: 4 bases; J trimming: 5 bases; junction bases outside the gene matches: 13. Germline CDR1 SGDLS, CDR2 YYNGEE. The CDR3 sequence is 16 residues long. The CDR3 DNA is TGTGCCAGCAGCCCTAGGGGGGCAGGGGGCCTGTATGGCTACACCTTC. It specifies CASSPRGAGGLYGYTF.

This clone was seen once. The chain carries TRBV4-2 and TRBJ2-3, with 7 bases fitting TRBD1. This CDR3 has 16 amino acids. Germline values: CDR1 LGHNA, CDR2 YNFKEQ. Losses at the gene ends were 1 base for V and 2 bases for J; bases not matched to a gene: 6. CDR3 coding DNA: TGTGCCAGCAGCCAAGTTGAGACAGGGACCACAGATACGCAGTATTTT. It specifies CASSQVETGTTDTQYF.

The J gene is TRBJ1-1, the V gene TRBV29-1; D is uncertain. V lost 7 bases and J 2 bases, leaving 8 bases between the germline ends. This CDR3 is built from 11 residues. Germline V CDR1 and CDR2: SQVTM, ANQGSEA. The CDR3: CSAALNTEAFF. CDR3 coding DNA: TGCAGCGCCGCCCTCAACACTGAAGCTTTCTTT.

V gene TRBV20-1 combines with J gene TRBJ2-5; tentatively, D is TRBD2 (6 bases). V lost 5 bases to trimming and J lost 5 bases, with 9 bases between them. The CDR3 loop spans 11 amino acids. Looked up from germline, CDR1 is DFQATT and CDR2 is SNEGSKA (reference sequence). CDR3 in DNA: TGCAGTGCTGGGACTCGGGAGACCCAGTACTTC. Protein product: CSAGTRETQYF.

The gene calls are TRBV5-1 and TRBJ1-2, with 10 positions matching TRBD1. This CDR3 comprises 13 residues. J lost 8 bases, V lost 4 bases, and 5 bases had no gene match. CDR1 and CDR2 (germline): SGHRS, YFSETQ. The CDR3 reads CASSAGQGPGYTF. The CDR3 DNA reads TGCGCCAGCAGCGCGGGACAGGGGCCCGGCTACACCTTC.

This clone was recorded once. The chain links TRBV19 to TRBJ1-1, with D unresolved. The CDR3 length is 19 residues. Per germline, CDR1 LNHDA and CDR2 SQIVND (reference sequence). V was pared by 4 bases and J by 0 bases, with 24 bases between. CDR3 in amino acids: CASSRTRELRIRMNTEAFF. The CDR3 DNA sequence: TGTGCCAGTAGTAGGACCCGAGAACTTAGGATCCGTATGAACACTGAAGCTTTCTTT.

This chain links TRBV19 with TRBJ1-1; 7 nucleotides line up with TRBD1. J was trimmed by 0 bases and V by 6 bases; bases with no gene match: 7. CDR1 LNHDA and CDR2 SQIVND come from the germline V gene (reference sequence). This CDR3 has 15 residues. The CDR3 coding sequence is TGTGCCAGTAGCCAAACAGGACAGGTGAACACTGAAGCTTTCTTT. Translation gives CASSQTGQVNTEAFF.

CDR3 bases: TGTGCCACCTCGACAGGGGTGGGAGATACGCAGTATTTT. It encodes CATSTGVGDTQYF. V gene TRBV24-1 combines with J gene TRBJ2-3, with TRBD1 identical over 8 bases. The V and J ends lost 9 bases and 5 bases, in that order; junction bases with no gene match: 6. Germline CDR1 and CDR2: KGHDR and SFDVKD. The CDR3 has 13 residues.

This rearrangement joins TRBV6-5 to TRBJ2-5; 7 nucleotides line up with TRBD1. The CDR3 sequence is 13 residues long. Looked up from germline, CDR1 is MNHEY and CDR2 is SVGAGI. Germline trimming cut 5 bases from V and 9 bases from J; bases unmatched to any gene: 9. The CDR3 nucleotides are TGTGCCAGCAGTCCTACAGGGCAGGGGGCCCAGTACTTC. Protein: CASSPTGQGAQYF.

The chain recombines TRBV3-1 (or the pseudogene TRBV3-2) with TRBJ2-1; 12 bases agree with TRBD2. From germline, CDR1 is LGHDT and CDR2 YNNKEL (reference sequence). Trimming cost V 3 bases and J 4 bases; bases outside gene matches: 1. The CDR3 has 15 amino acids. CDR3 sequence: CASSQTSGGYNEQFF. CDR3 nucleotide sequence: TGTGCCAGCAGCCAGACTAGCGGGGGTTACAATGAGCAGTTCTTC.